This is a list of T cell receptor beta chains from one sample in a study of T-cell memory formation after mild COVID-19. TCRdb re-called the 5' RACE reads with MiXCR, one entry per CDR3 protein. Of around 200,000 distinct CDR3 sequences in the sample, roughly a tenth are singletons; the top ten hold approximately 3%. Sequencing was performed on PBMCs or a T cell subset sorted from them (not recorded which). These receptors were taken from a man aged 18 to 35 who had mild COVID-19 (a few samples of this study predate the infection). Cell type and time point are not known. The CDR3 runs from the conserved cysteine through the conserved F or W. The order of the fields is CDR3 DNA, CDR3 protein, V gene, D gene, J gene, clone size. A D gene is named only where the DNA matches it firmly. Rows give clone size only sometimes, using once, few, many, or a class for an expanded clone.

TGTGCCAGCAGCGACCGAGGGAGCTCTGGAAACACCATATATTTT	CASSDRGSSGNTIYF	TRBV4-2	.	TRBJ1-3	many
TGCGCCAGCAGCCGATTCACAGGGGAAGAAGCTTTCTTT	CASSRFTGEEAFF	TRBV5-1	TRBD1	TRBJ1-1	few
TGTGCGAGGCGGCAGGGGGCCACCGGGGAGCTGTTTTTT	CARRQGATGELFF	TRBV7-2	TRBD1	TRBJ2-2	few
TGTGCTAGCAGCCCCGGACAGGGGGGCCAAGAGACCCAGTACTTC	CASSPGQGGQETQYF	TRBV7-7	TRBD1	TRBJ2-5	many
TGTGCCAGCAGCTTAGGACAGGGCGGCACCGGGGAGCTGTTTTTT	CASSLGQGGTGELFF	TRBV7-9	TRBD1	TRBJ2-2	many
TGTGCCAGCAGCTTAGGAAGCTGGGGAGATACGCAGTATTTT	CASSLGSWGDTQYF	TRBV7-2	.	TRBJ2-3	few
TGTGCCAGCAGGCCTCCGGGACGCAATAACTATGGCTACACCTTC	CASRPPGRNNYGYTF	TRBV7-9	.	TRBJ1-2	.
TGTGCCAGCAGTGAAAGGCAGGGCTACGAGCAGTACTTC	CASSERQGYEQYF	TRBV6-1	.	TRBJ2-7	.
TGTGCCAGCAGTTACTATTCGGTGGGCACTGAAGCTTTCTTT	CASSYYSVGTEAFF	TRBV6-5	.	TRBJ1-1	few
TGTGCCACCAGTGAGCTCGGACAGACCACAGATACGCAGTATTTT	CATSELGQTTDTQYF	TRBV24-1	.	TRBJ2-3	few